A selection of T cell receptor beta chains follows, all from one sample in a study of CD8+ T cells in alopecia areata. Only in-frame clones appear in the TCRdb table, and some are missing; sequencing was by immunoSEQ multiplex PCR. This table has approximately 65,000 clones, under 60% appearing once. This sample comprised CD8+ T cells sorted from blood, obtained between weeks 36 and 40, from a patient treated with tofacitinib. These receptors were taken from a human donor with alopecia areata. Both conserved end residues are part of each CDR3. D genes are given only for firm matches. Rows may omit the clone size; those that give it use once, few, many or a size class.

d_gene: TRBD2
v_gene: TRBV27
abundance: few
j_gene: TRBJ2-7
len: 13
CDR3nt: TGTGCCACAGGACTAGCGGGAGGGCTCGAGCAGTACTTC
CDR3aa: CATGLAGGLEQYF

d_gene: TRBD2
v_gene: TRBV9
abundance: NA
j_gene: TRBJ2-1
len: 16
CDR3nt: TGTGCCAGCAGCGTTGGGACTAGCGGGAGTATCGATGAGCAGTTCTTC
CDR3aa: CASSVGTSGSIDEQFF

d_gene: NA
v_gene: TRBV11-2
abundance: NA
j_gene: TRBJ2-4
len: 15
CDR3nt: TGTGCCAGCAGCTCATCTGCCGGGACGAAAGCCATTCAGTACTTC
CDR3aa: CASSSSAGTKAIQYF

d_gene: NA
v_gene: TRBV29-1
abundance: NA
j_gene: TRBJ2-1
len: 14
CDR3nt: TGCAGCGTTAAAGGGACCGCCAACCTCGATGAGCAGTTCTTC
CDR3aa: CSVKGTANLDEQFF

d_gene: NA
v_gene: TRBV29-1
abundance: NA
j_gene: TRBJ1-2
len: 14
CDR3nt: TGCAGCGTTGAACCAGGGGAAGAGGGCTACGGCTACACCTTC
CDR3aa: CSVEPGEEGYGYTF

d_gene: NA
v_gene: TRBV25-1
abundance: NA
j_gene: TRBJ1-5
len: 10
CDR3nt: TGTGCCAGGAGTAATCAGCCCCAGCATTTT
CDR3aa: CARSNQPQHF

d_gene: NA
v_gene: TRBV29-1
abundance: few
j_gene: TRBJ2-3
len: 15
CDR3nt: TGCAGCACTGCCGGTCCAATCTTAGTCTCAGATACGCAGTATTTT
CDR3aa: CSTAGPILVSDTQYF

d_gene: TRBD1
v_gene: TRBV29-1
abundance: NA
j_gene: TRBJ2-7
len: 12
CDR3nt: TGCAGCGTTGGTTGGACAGGGAGCGAGCAGTACTTC
CDR3aa: CSVGWTGSEQYF

d_gene: NA
v_gene: TRBV29-1
abundance: NA
j_gene: TRBJ1-1
len: 13
CDR3nt: TGCAGCGTACCTGAAGGGGGTATAACTGAAGCTTTCTTT
CDR3aa: CSVPEGGITEAFF

d_gene: NA
v_gene: TRBV25-1
abundance: few
j_gene: TRBJ1-3
len: 14
CDR3nt: TGTGCCAGCAGTCCACGAGGCTCTGGAAACACCATATATTTT
CDR3aa: CASSPRGSGNTIYF

d_gene: NA
v_gene: TRBV30
abundance: NA
j_gene: TRBJ2-1
len: 12
CDR3nt: TGTGCCTGGACCAGAGGCGGTACTGAGCAGTTCTTC
CDR3aa: CAWTRGGTEQFF

d_gene: NA
v_gene: TRBV15
abundance: NA
j_gene: TRBJ2-5
len: 13
CDR3nt: TGTGCCACCGATAACAGGGTGGAAGGGACCCAGTACTTC
CDR3aa: CATDNRVEGTQYF

d_gene: NA
v_gene: TRBV5-1
abundance: few
j_gene: TRBJ2-1
len: 13
CDR3nt: TGCGCCAGCGGCCGGGACAATTACAATGAGCAGTTCTTC
CDR3aa: CASGRDNYNEQFF

d_gene: TRBD2
v_gene: TRBV6-1
abundance: NA
j_gene: TRBJ2-2
len: 15
CDR3nt: TGTGCCAGCAGATATAGCGGGAGTGGCACCGGGGAGCTGTTTTTT
CDR3aa: CASRYSGSGTGELFF

d_gene: TRBD1
v_gene: TRBV6-1
abundance: NA
j_gene: TRBJ2-7
len: 15
CDR3nt: TGTGCCAGCAGCCAACCGGGACAGGGTGACCACGAGCAGTACTTC
CDR3aa: CASSQPGQGDHEQYF

d_gene: NA
v_gene: TRBV29-1
abundance: NA
j_gene: TRBJ2-7
len: 12
CDR3nt: TGCAGCGTTTTGGGGCAGACCTACGAGCAGTACTTC
CDR3aa: CSVLGQTYEQYF

d_gene: NA
v_gene: TRBV30
abundance: NA
j_gene: TRBJ1-2
len: 14
CDR3nt: TGTGCCTGGAGTGTACCGGCAGACTACTATGGCTACACCTTC
CDR3aa: CAWSVPADYYGYTF

d_gene: NA
v_gene: TRBV27
abundance: NA
j_gene: TRBJ2-5
len: 16
CDR3nt: TGTGCCAGCAGTTTATCATTAAGTGACCTCGGGGAGACCCAGTACTTC
CDR3aa: CASSLSLSDLGETQYF

d_gene: NA
v_gene: TRBV4-1
abundance: NA
j_gene: TRBJ2-7
len: 15
CDR3nt: TGCGCCAGCAGCCTACGACAGGTGAACGGGTACGAGCAGTACTTC
CDR3aa: CASSLRQVNGYEQYF

d_gene: NA
v_gene: TRBV4-1
abundance: NA
j_gene: TRBJ2-5
len: 13
CDR3nt: TGCGCCAGCAGCCAAGATGAAATCGGGTCCCAGTACTTC
CDR3aa: CASSQDEIGSQYF

d_gene: TRBD1
v_gene: TRBV29-1
abundance: NA
j_gene: TRBJ1-2
len: 15
CDR3nt: TGCAGCGTTGGGCCCTCGACAGGGTTCAACTATGGCTACACCTTC
CDR3aa: CSVGPSTGFNYGYTF

d_gene: NA
v_gene: TRBV5-4
abundance: few
j_gene: TRBJ1-1
len: 13
CDR3nt: TGTGCCAGCAGCTTGACAGTGAACACTGAAGCTTTCTTT
CDR3aa: CASSLTVNTEAFF

d_gene: TRBD2
v_gene: TRBV9
abundance: NA
j_gene: TRBJ2-3
len: 17
CDR3nt: TGTGCCAGCAGCGACCAGCTAGCGGGAGAACACCCAGATACGCAGTATTTT
CDR3aa: CASSDQLAGEHPDTQYF

d_gene: NA
v_gene: TRBV2
abundance: NA
j_gene: TRBJ1-1
len: 12
CDR3nt: TGTGCCAGCAGAGCAAGTAGAGAAGGGGCTTTCTTT
CDR3aa: CASRASREGAFF

d_gene: NA
v_gene: TRBV28
abundance: NA
j_gene: TRBJ1-4
len: 14
CDR3nt: TGTGCCAGCAGTTTTCGGGGGTTTAATGAAAAACTGTTTTTT
CDR3aa: CASSFRGFNEKLFF

d_gene: TRBD1
v_gene: TRBV7-9
abundance: few
j_gene: TRBJ2-6
len: 17
CDR3nt: TGTGCCAGCAGCTCGACGGAGACAGGGGCTGGGGCCAACGTCCTGACTTTC
CDR3aa: CASSSTETGAGANVLTF

d_gene: NA
v_gene: TRBV4-2
abundance: NA
j_gene: TRBJ2-1
len: 16
CDR3nt: TGTGCCAGCAGCCAAGAAGCAGCTCCCGCCCGTAATGAGCAGTTCTTC
CDR3aa: CASSQEAAPARNEQFF

d_gene: TRBD1
v_gene: TRBV9
abundance: NA
j_gene: TRBJ1-1
len: 13
CDR3nt: TGTGCCAGCAGCGTAGGGGGAAGACAGGGCCGCAACTTT
CDR3aa: CASSVGGRQGRNF

d_gene: TRBD2
v_gene: TRBV29-1
abundance: NA
j_gene: TRBJ2-4
len: 12
CDR3nt: TGCAGCGCCGTAGCGGGACCGGACATTCAGTACTTC
CDR3aa: CSAVAGPDIQYF

d_gene: NA
v_gene: TRBV29-1
abundance: few
j_gene: TRBJ2-7
len: 13
CDR3nt: TGCAGCGTCCGGGACACCTTCTCCTACGAGCAGTACTTC
CDR3aa: CSVRDTFSYEQYF

d_gene: NA
v_gene: TRBV6-5
abundance: few
j_gene: TRBJ2-6
len: 14
CDR3nt: TGTGCCAGCAGTTACTCGCCTGGGGCCAACGTCCTGACTTTC
CDR3aa: CASSYSPGANVLTF

d_gene: TRBD2
v_gene: TRBV9
abundance: few
j_gene: TRBJ2-5
len: 17
CDR3nt: TGTGCCAGCAGCCCCCAAGGAACTAGCGGGAGGCAAGAGACCCAGTACTTC
CDR3aa: CASSPQGTSGRQETQYF